One and the same sample provided the 27 T cell receptor beta chains below, sequenced in a study of blood T cell repertoires in COVID-19. Here immunoSEQ multiplex PCR was the method, and the copy in TCRdb shows in-frame clones only, minus some. The sample has fewer than 200,000 clones; approximately 80% are singletons. The specimen was peripheral blood. Receptors were obtained from a woman aged 40 to 55 with COVID-19, enrolled during active disease.

The chain joins TRBV27 to TRBJ2-3; 13 positions agree with TRBD2. The CDR3 runs 16 residues. Trimming cost V 4 bases and J 4 bases; bases outside gene matches: 5. CDR1 MNHEY and CDR2 SMNVEV come from the germline V gene (reference sequence). CDR3 sequence: CASSWGLAGPPDTQYF. In DNA, the CDR3 is TGTGCCAGCAGTTGGGGACTAGCGGGACCCCCAGATACGCAGTATTTT.

This clone was seen only a few times. The rearrangement links TRBV19 to TRBJ2-1; 8 bases fit TRBD2. Germline V lookup: CDR1 LNHDA, CDR2 SQIVND (reference sequence). This CDR3 is built from 15 residues. V gave up 4 bases and J gave up 0 bases; unmatched junction bases: 2. The CDR3 DNA reads TGTGCCAGTAGTAGAAGCGGGAGCTCCTACAATGAGCAGTTCTTC. It specifies CASSRSGSSYNEQFF.

The chain combines TRBV15 with TRBJ1-4, with 7 bases that match TRBD1. The CDR3 spans 17 residues. J gave up 6 bases and V 8 bases, and 18 bases lay outside the gene matches. Per the germline V gene, CDR1 is LNHNV and CDR2 is YYDKDF (reference sequence). The CDR3 DNA follows: TGTGCCACCGCGGGACAGTCACCTAACAATGCCTATGAAAAACTGTTTTTT. Translated, it gives CATAGQSPNNAYEKLFF.

The chain recombines TRBV20-1 with TRBJ2-1; the match to TRBD2 covers 8 bases. This CDR3 is built from 14 residues. CDR1 and CDR2 (germline): DFQATT, SNEGSKA (reference sequence). V dropped 3 bases and J dropped 9; count of bases not matched to a gene: 10. The CDR3 sequence: CSASVVGRAFEQFF. The CDR3 nucleotides are TGCAGTGCTAGTGTCGTCGGGAGGGCCTTTGAGCAGTTCTTC.

This chain joins TRBV6-5 and TRBJ2-1; possible D gene TRBD2, 5 bases. Looked up from germline, CDR1 is MNHEY and CDR2 is SVGAGI. The CDR3 consists of 13 residues. The ends were cut back, 2 bases at V and 8 bases at J, with 10 bases in the middle. The CDR3 loop is CASSYTSFHEQFF. The DNA for the CDR3 is TGTGCCAGCAGTTACACTAGTTTCCATGAGCAGTTCTTC.

V gene TRBV6-4 combines with J gene TRBJ1-1; 7 bases match TRBD1. With V trimmed by 3 bases and J by 4 bases, 2 bases remained unmatched. This CDR3 has 13 amino acids. Germline CDR1 is MRHNA and CDR2 is SNTAGT. CDR3 coding DNA: TGTGCCAGCAGTGAGGACAGGAGCACTGAAGCTTTCTTT. It translates to CASSEDRSTEAFF.

The V gene is TRBV6-5, the J gene TRBJ1-2; 7 nucleotides line up with TRBD1. From germline, CDR1 is MNHEY and CDR2 SVGAGI. This CDR3 has 12 residues. Trimming cost V 5 bases and J 13 bases; bases outside gene matches: 10. The CDR3 spells CASSRSGTAGTF. Here the CDR3 DNA reads TGTGCCAGCAGTCGCTCCGGGACAGCGGGCACCTTC.

The CDR3: CASSLPAGGSDTQYF. The CDR3 DNA reads as TGTGCCAGCAGCTTGCCAGCGGGAGGATCAGATACGCAGTATTTT. The chain couples TRBV5-4 to TRBJ2-3, with 9 bases that match TRBD2. Germline trimming cut 1 base from V and 4 bases from J; bases unmatched to any gene: 4. CDR1 SGHNT and CDR2 YYREEE come from the germline V gene (reference sequence). The CDR3 is 15 residues long.

As DNA, the CDR3 is TGTGCCAGCAGCATTCAGGACAGCTACGAGCAGTACGTC. Protein sequence: CASSIQDSYEQYV. The genes are TRBV5-5 and TRBJ2-7; perhaps TRBD1 as D (6 bases). Germline V gene sequence: CDR1 SGHKS, CDR2 YYEKEE (reference sequence). The CDR3 covers 13 residues. The V gene lost 4 bases and the J gene lost 3 bases, with 11 bases spanning the gap.

J is TRBJ1-2 and V is TRBV28; 7 positions match TRBD1. The CDR3 is 12 residues long. Germline values: CDR1 MDHEN, CDR2 SYDVKM. The J segment lost 8 bases and the V segment lost 10 bases, leaving 10 bases of the junction unmatched. The CDR3 DNA is TGTGCCACCGGTTGGCAGGGGGGAGGCTACACCTTC. Translation gives CATGWQGGGYTF.

The CDR3 spells CASSLSGNTGELFF. The CDR3, as DNA: TGCGCCAGCAGCTTGTCGGGGAACACCGGGGAGCTGTTTTTT. This chain uses TRBV5-1 with TRBJ2-2, with D hard to call. Looked up from germline, CDR1 is SGHRS and CDR2 is YFSETQ. This CDR3 spans 14 amino acids. V lost 1 base to trimming and J lost 1 base, with 5 bases between them.

The gene calls are TRBV28 and TRBJ2-1; D is unclear. This CDR3 contains 13 residues. From germline, CDR1 is MDHEN and CDR2 SYDVKM. Trimming took 6 bases from V and 4 from J, leaving 10 bases between them. CDR3 coding DNA: TGTGCCAGCAGACTGTCGGGTTACAATGAGCAGTTCTTC. Translated, it gives CASRLSGYNEQFF.

The table lists this clone with many counts. V is TRBV12-3 or TRBV12-4 and J is TRBJ1-1; D is unresolved. The length of the CDR3 is 13 residues. Trimming took off 6 bases at V and 3 bases at J, with 11 bases between the two ends. The CDR3 DNA is TGTGCCAGCAGCTTCGAACCGGACACTGAAGCTTTCTTT. Translation gives CASSFEPDTEAFF.

This clone was found a few times. The chain uses TRBV7-9 and TRBJ2-2, with D possibly matching TRBD2 (5 bases). Germline values: CDR1 SEHNR, CDR2 FQNEAQ (reference sequence). Trimming removed 6 bases from V and 6 bases from J, with 8 bases in between. The CDR3 totals 12 residues. Written as DNA, the CDR3 is TGTGCCAGCAGAATGGGAGCCGGGGAGCTGTTTTTT. It is translated as CASRMGAGELFF.

The rearrangement uses TRBV27 and TRBJ1-2; D possibly corresponds to TRBD1 (6 bases). V shed 6 bases and J shed 4 bases, with 18 bases lying between them. The CDR3 totals 15 residues. Germline V lookup: CDR1 MNHEY, CDR2 SMNVEV (reference sequence). The CDR3 here is CASRPAVGGAYGYTF. The CDR3 nucleotides are TGTGCCAGCAGGCCAGCCGTAGGGGGAGCCTATGGCTACACCTTC.

The rearrangement links TRBV9 to TRBJ2-7; 8 nucleotides agree with TRBD2. Germline CDR1 SGDLS, CDR2 YYNGEE. Trimming removed 3 bases from V and 6 bases from J; junction bases left unmatched: 5. The CDR3 runs 13 residues. As DNA, the CDR3 is TGTGCCAGCAGCGCCGGGACTAGTCTCGAGCAGTACTTC. Protein sequence: CASSAGTSLEQYF.

This clone was observed a few times. The CDR3 protein is CASSQTRTNPEQFF. CDR3 sequence (DNA): TGTGCCAGCAGCCAAACTAGGACTAACCCTGAGCAGTTCTTC. V usage is TRBV4-2 and J usage is TRBJ2-1; possibly TRBD2 for D (6 bases). The germline V gene has CDR1 LGHNA and CDR2 YNFKEQ. The CDR3 extends over 14 amino acids. V was cut by 2 bases and J by 9 bases, with 14 bases left in between.

The J gene is TRBJ1-4, the V gene TRBV19, with 7 bases that match TRBD1. There are 14 residues in the CDR3. Unmatched junction bases numbered 6, after V lost 4 bases and J lost 7 bases. CDR1 is LNHDA and CDR2 is SQIVND in the germline V gene (reference sequence). CDR3: CASSTQGGGEKLFF. The CDR3 DNA sequence: TGTGCCAGTAGTACGCAGGGGGGAGGTGAAAAACTGTTTTTT.

The CDR3: CASSVSINTEAFF. As DNA, the CDR3 is TGTGCCAGCAGCGTTTCAATTAACACTGAAGCTTTCTTT. The chain is built from TRBV9 and TRBJ1-1; no definite D call. The CDR3 length is 13 residues. Trimming left V 2 bases short and J 2 bases short, with 7 bases between. CDR1 is SGDLS and CDR2 is YYNGEE in the germline V gene.

J is TRBJ1-1 and V is TRBV10-3, with unresolved D. There are 11 residues in the CDR3. V lost 3 bases to trimming and J lost 10 bases, with 9 bases between them. Germline-derived CDR1 and CDR2 are ENHRY and SYGVKD. Here the CDR3 DNA reads TGTGCCATCAGTGATTACGAAGCAGCTTTCTTT. Translation: CAISDYEAAFF.

The genes are TRBV6-5 and TRBJ2-1, with 8 bases matching TRBD2. This CDR3 region has 15 residues. J lost 5 bases, V lost 6 bases, and 9 bases had no gene match. The germline V gene has CDR1 MNHEY and CDR2 SVGAGI. The CDR3 is CASSPKREPNNEQFF. The CDR3 DNA sequence: TGTGCCAGCAGCCCAAAGCGGGAGCCAAACAATGAGCAGTTCTTC.

The chain recombines TRBV4-1 with TRBJ1-4; D call uncertain. Germline CDR1 and CDR2: MGHRA and YSYEKL. V was clipped by 0 bases and J by 3 bases, with 11 bases between them. The CDR3 extends over 16 amino acids. In DNA form, the CDR3 reads TGCGCCAGCAGCCAAGAGGATCGCCGGGCTAATGAAAAACTGTTTTTT. As protein: CASSQEDRRANEKLFF.

This chain joins TRBV15 and TRBJ2-5; 15 bases align to TRBD2. The CDR3 length is 16 residues. Germline loops: CDR1 LNHNV, CDR2 YYDKDF (reference sequence). V dropped 4 bases and J dropped 5; count of bases not matched to a gene: 5. The CDR3 loop reads CATSMGLAGGMETQYF. CDR3 nucleotide sequence: TGTGCCACCAGCATGGGACTAGCGGGGGGCATGGAGACCCAGTACTTC.

This clone was counted a single time. The V call is TRBV7-9, the J call TRBJ1-4; D unclear. Germline V lookup: CDR1 SEHNR, CDR2 FQNEAQ (reference sequence). The CDR3 covers 17 residues. V shed 3 bases and J shed 3 bases, with 17 bases lying between them. The CDR3 reads CASSFGVGRVSNEKLFF. In DNA, the CDR3 is TGTGCCAGCAGCTTCGGTGTCGGTCGGGTTTCTAATGAAAAACTGTTTTTT.

The rearrangement links TRBV18 to TRBJ2-5; D is unresolved. The CDR3 sequence is 12 residues long. Trimming left V 0 bases short and J 6 bases short, with 5 bases between. Germline values: CDR1 KGHSH, CDR2 LQKENI. CDR3 nucleotides: TGTGCCAGCTCACCACCGCGCCAGACCCAGTACTTC. Translated, it gives CASSPPRQTQYF.

The V gene is TRBV19, the J gene TRBJ2-2, with a weak D call TRBD2 (6 bases). Germline assignment: CDR1 LNHDA and CDR2 SQIVND (reference sequence). Trimming took off 7 bases at V and 6 bases at J, with 15 bases between the two ends. The CDR3 sequence is 14 residues long. The CDR3 region is CASTITGEPGELFF. The CDR3 DNA sequence: TGTGCCAGTACCATTACGGGGGAGCCCGGGGAGCTGTTTTTT.

The J gene is TRBJ1-2, the V gene TRBV7-9; no reliable D call. The CDR3 spans 13 residues. The V end was cut by 0 bases, the J end by 5 bases, with 7 bases between. Per germline, CDR1 SEHNR and CDR2 FQNEAQ (reference sequence). For the CDR3, the DNA is TGTGCCAGCAGCTTAGCGCGGGGATATGGCTACACCTTC. Protein: CASSLARGYGYTF.